This T cell receptor beta chain was recorded in a study of T cell repertoires in cytomegalovirus infection. Study background: Shared public TCR beta signatures pointed to both CMV infection and a matching HLA type. Findings and caveats of the study: Clonotypes of TCR beta that were HLA-C-restricted and CMV-specific dominated the ex vivo response. The cumulative frequency of public TCR beta families identified carriers of CMV plus the relevant HLA.

The V segment lost 2 bases and the J segment 5 bases; nucleotides outside the gene matches: 9. The germline V gene has CDR1 SGHAT and CDR2 FQNNGV. The CDR3 is made up of 16 amino acids. Each CDR3 protein gets one entry after TCRdb re-called the reads with MiXCR. Altogether around 130,000 distinct CDR3 sequences are present, about 24% being singletons, with the ten largest covering approximately 35%. This clonotype was counted only a few times. The antigen remains undetermined. The sequenced sample was PBMCs, sequenced either directly or after in vitro stimulation (not recorded which). The TCR originated in a human donor in good health (CMV status not recorded). Some clones in this sample may be carry-over from other donors' samples. This chain uses TRBV11-2 with TRBJ2-3, with 8 bases lining up with TRBD2. The CDR3 spells CASSLSLAGSLDTQYF. The CDR3 nucleotides read TGTGCCAGCAGCTTAAGCTTAGCGGGAAGTTTAGATACGCAGTATTTT.